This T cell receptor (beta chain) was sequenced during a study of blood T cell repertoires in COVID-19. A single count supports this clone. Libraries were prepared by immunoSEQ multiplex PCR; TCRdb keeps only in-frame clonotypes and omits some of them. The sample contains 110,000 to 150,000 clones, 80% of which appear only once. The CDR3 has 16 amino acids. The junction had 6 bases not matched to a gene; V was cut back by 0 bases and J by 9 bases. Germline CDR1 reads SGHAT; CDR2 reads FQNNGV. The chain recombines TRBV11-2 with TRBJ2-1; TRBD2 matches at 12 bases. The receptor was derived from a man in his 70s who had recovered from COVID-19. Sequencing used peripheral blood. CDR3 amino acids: CASSLDLGLAGREQFF. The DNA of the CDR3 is TGTGCCAGCAGCTTAGATTTGGGACTAGCGGGTCGTGAGCAGTTCTTC.